The 9 T cell receptor beta chains listed next were all sequenced from one sample in a study of T cell clonotyping in hematopoietic cell transplantation. The assay was immunoSEQ multiplex PCR, and TCRdb's table has in-frame clones only and misses some. The profile shows more than 65,000 clones, over 90% of them singletons. The sequencing sample was made of peripheral blood mononuclear cells. Receptor source: a man aged 45-65 years in good health. Some clones in this sample may be carry-over from other donors' samples.

The chain employs TRBV19 and TRBJ2-2; no firm D call. The CDR3 is 19 amino acids. Per the germline V gene, CDR1 is LNHDA and CDR2 is SQIVND (reference sequence). Trimming removed 5 bases from V and 3 bases from J, with 25 bases in between. The CDR3 region has the DNA TGTGCCAGTAGTCTCACTCCCTCCCGGAGCCACCTAGACACCGGGGAGCTGTTTTTT. Protein product: CASSLTPSRSHLDTGELFF.

The CDR3: CASSYSFGDSYEQYF. CDR3 DNA sequence: TGTGCCAGCAGTTATAGTTTCGGGGACTCCTACGAGCAGTACTTC. The chain recombines TRBV6-5 with TRBJ2-7; TRBD2 might be the D (5 bases). From germline, CDR1 is MNHEY and CDR2 SVGAGI. V dropped 3 bases and J dropped 0 bases, with 12 bases sitting between them. CDR3 length equals 15 residues.

V gene TRBV13 combines with J gene TRBJ2-1; D is possibly TRBD1 (6 bases). The V gene's germline CDR1 is PRHDT and CDR2 FYEKMQ (reference sequence). This CDR3 contains 13 residues. V was pared by 3 bases and J by 5 bases, with 8 bases between. The CDR3 sequence is CASSFEGDNEQFF. Written as DNA, the CDR3 is TGTGCCAGCAGCTTTGAGGGGGACAATGAGCAGTTCTTC.

CDR3 in DNA: TGCGCCAGCAGCTTGGAAGGGACCCGGGGTGAAAAACTGTTTTTT. Translated, it gives CASSLEGTRGEKLFF. This chain connects TRBV5-1 to TRBJ1-4, with D possibly TRBD1 on 5 matching bases. CDR1 and CDR2 (germline): SGHRS, YFSETQ. The CDR3 length is 15 residues. V shed 0 bases and J shed 7 bases, with 13 bases lying between them.

This clone has more than one count but fewer than ten. The sample has other DNA sequences that encode this CDR3 too. This sequence joins TRBV11-2 and TRBJ2-3, with 10 bases lining up with TRBD2. Germline V gene lookup returns CDR1 SGHAT and CDR2 FQNNGV. J gave up 3 bases and V 5 bases, and 5 bases lay outside the gene matches. This CDR3 has 15 amino acids. This chain's CDR3 is CASSPWTSGTDTQYF. In DNA, the CDR3 is TGTGCCAGCAGCCCCTGGACTAGCGGAACAGATACGCAGTATTTT.

The rearrangement uses TRBV28 and TRBJ2-7; D is uncertain. This CDR3 is 13 amino acids long. Germline V gives CDR1 MDHEN, CDR2 SYDVKM. The V end was cut by 3 bases, the J end by 1 base, with 7 bases between. CDR3 sequence (DNA): TGTGCCAGCAGTTTTGGTCCTTCCTACGAGCAGTACTTC. The encoded protein is CASSFGPSYEQYF.

The rearrangement uses TRBV19 and TRBJ1-1; possible D gene TRBD1, 6 bases. This CDR3 comprises 14 residues. Germline CDR1 is LNHDA and CDR2 is SQIVND (reference sequence). V was trimmed by 5 bases and J by 2 bases, leaving 12 bases between them. CDR3 region: CASSPWGANTEAFF. In DNA form, the CDR3 reads TGTGCCAGTAGTCCTTGGGGGGCTAACACTGAAGCTTTCTTT.

The chain links TRBV27 to TRBJ2-1; TRBD2 matches 14 bases. Germline V lookup: CDR1 MNHEY, CDR2 SMNVEV (reference sequence). The CDR3 covers 16 residues. V was clipped by 11 bases and J by 9 bases; unmatched bases: 15. The CDR3 is CACSPGLAGEWGEQFF. The CDR3 DNA reads TGTGCCTGTAGCCCGGGACTAGCGGGAGAGTGGGGTGAGCAGTTCTTC.

V is TRBV7-9 and J is TRBJ2-1, with D possibly TRBD1 on 5 matching bases. Germline CDR1 and CDR2: SEHNR and FQNEAQ (reference sequence). V was trimmed by 5 bases and J by 3 bases, leaving 17 bases between them. The CDR3 runs 16 residues. The CDR3 DNA is TGTGCCAGCAGCCCGAGGTCAGGGATTAGCTACAATGAGCAGTTCTTC. This encodes CASSPRSGISYNEQFF.